This T cell receptor beta chain was recorded in a study of blood T cell repertoires in COVID-19. Across the whole study: The origin of the acute and convalescent COVID-19 samples was the United States, Italy and Spain.

CDR3 length equals 16 residues. Unmatched junction bases numbered 9, after V lost 1 base and J lost 8 bases. The germline V gene has CDR1 SGHVS and CDR2 FQNEAQ. Measured with immunoSEQ multiplex PCR; TCRdb has only the in-frame clones, and not every one. The top ten clones hold around 20% of a sample with about 190,000 clones, around 84% of them seen once. The chain uses TRBV7-8 and TRBJ2-2; 8 bases align to TRBD2. The sequence came from a human donor in a cohort sampled during active COVID-19. Sequencing was carried out using peripheral blood. CDR3 loop: CASSLGLAGRGGELFF. The CDR3, as DNA: TGTGCCAGCAGCTTAGGATTAGCGGGACGGGGTGGGGAGCTGTTTTTT.